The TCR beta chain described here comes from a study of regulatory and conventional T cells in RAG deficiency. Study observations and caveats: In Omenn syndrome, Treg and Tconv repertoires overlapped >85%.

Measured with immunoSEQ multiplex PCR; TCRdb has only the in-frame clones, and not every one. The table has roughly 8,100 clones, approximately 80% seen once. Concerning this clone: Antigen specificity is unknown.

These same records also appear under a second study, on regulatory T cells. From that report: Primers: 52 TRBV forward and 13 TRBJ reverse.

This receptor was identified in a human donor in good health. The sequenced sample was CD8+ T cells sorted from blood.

The CDR3 spells CASSEYRAGGTEAFF. The CDR3, as DNA: TGTGCCAGCAGTGAATATCGGGCGGGCGGAACTGAAGCTTTCTTT. The gene calls are TRBV25-1 and TRBJ1-1; D is ambiguous. The germline V gene has CDR1 MGHDK and CDR2 SYGVNS. The CDR3 is 15 amino acids. Trimming removed 0 bases at V and 5 bases at J, with 13 bases between.